The TCR beta chain described here comes from a study of blood T cell repertoires in COVID-19. For the study at large: The United States, Italy and Spain supplied acute and convalescent COVID-19 samples.

Clones were sequenced by immunoSEQ multiplex PCR, and TCRdb holds only the in-frame ones, with some missing. The table lists approximately 90,000 clones, under 90% of them singletons. This TCR came from a woman aged 70-85 years with acute or convalescent COVID-19. Specimen: peripheral blood.

The CDR3 region is CASSFRVDTEAFF. CDR3 bases: TGTGCCAGCAGTTTTCGGGTTGACACTGAAGCTTTCTTT. The chain is built from TRBV27 and TRBJ1-1; no clear D. V gave up 3 bases and J gave up 3 bases, with 8 bases separating them. The CDR3 covers 13 residues. CDR1 and CDR2 (germline): MNHEY, SMNVEV (reference sequence).